These 30 T cell receptor beta chains originate from one sample sequenced in a study of T-cell reconstitution after alpha-beta-depleted transplantation in children. The library targeted TCRbeta and was prepared with unique molecular identifiers. TCRdb itself ran the PCR reads through MiXCR, one entry per CDR3 protein. Altogether approximately 400,000 distinct CDR3 sequences are present, roughly 10% being singletons, with the ten largest covering approximately 5%. The sequencing here drew on PBMCs from the stem cell graft donor, taken from the stem cell graft. The source is a human donor who donated a stem cell graft to a child with acute myeloid leukemia.

A few counts support this clonotype. The chain links TRBV29-1 to TRBJ1-2; the D is unclear. In germline, CDR1 is SQVTM, CDR2 ANQGSEA. This CDR3 region has 13 residues. V was shortened by 3 bases and J by 0 bases, with 8 bases between the two germline ends. CDR3 bases: TGCAGCGTTGAGAACAGCGCTAACTATGGCTACACCTTC. Protein sequence: CSVENSANYGYTF.

This clonotype was seen only a few times. This chain links TRBV20-1 with TRBJ2-2, with TRBD2 matching 9 bases. The CDR3 is made up of 15 amino acids. The ends lost 3 bases at V and 0 bases at J; junction bases unmatched: 2. Germline assignment: CDR1 DFQATT and CDR2 SNEGSKA (reference sequence). The DNA for the CDR3 is TGCAGTGCTAGTCCTAGCGGGACGAACACCGGGGAGCTGTTTTTT. This encodes CSASPSGTNTGELFF.

The V gene is TRBV12-3 or TRBV12-4, the J gene TRBJ1-2; D remains unclear. The germline V and J ends were trimmed by 2 bases and 8 bases, with 9 bases remaining between them. The CDR3 totals 12 residues. The CDR3 here is CASSLQAEGYTF. CDR3 coding DNA: TGTGCCAGCAGTTTACAGGCGGAAGGCTACACCTTC.

This clonotype was found a few times. This chain connects TRBV6-2 or TRBV6-3 to TRBJ2-3; D ambiguous. CDR3 length equals 16 residues. Trimming took off 5 bases at V and 6 bases at J, with 21 bases between the two ends. Germline V gene lookup returns CDR1 MNHEY and CDR2 SVGEGT. CDR3 region: CASSRSLSEVGDTQYF. Here the CDR3 DNA reads TGTGCCAGCAGTCGAAGCCTAAGCGAGGTCGGGGATACGCAGTATTTT.

There are a few counts of this clonotype. This chain connects TRBV7-8 to TRBJ2-1; TRBD2 is a possible D gene (5 bases). V shed 1 base and J shed 4 bases, with 11 bases lying between them. CDR1 and CDR2 (germline): SGHVS, FQNEAQ. This CDR3 spans 15 amino acids. CDR3 bases: TGTGCCAGCAGCTTAGACGGGGATTTTTACAATGAGCAGTTCTTC. It translates to CASSLDGDFYNEQFF.

This chain uses TRBV12-3 or TRBV12-4 with TRBJ2-1; D remains unclear. The CDR3 runs 12 residues. Trimming cost V 5 bases and J 10 bases, with 12 bases left between them. The CDR3 nucleotides read TGTGCCAGCAGTCCTAGGCTTCGAGAGCAGTTCTTC. Translating it yields CASSPRLREQFF.

The genes are TRBV15 and TRBJ2-5; D not certain. The CDR3 length is 14 residues. The germline V gene encodes CDR1 LNHNV and CDR2 YYDKDF (reference sequence). Trimming pared 1 base from V and 7 bases from J, leaving 13 bases between. The CDR3 coding sequence is TGTGCCACCAGCAGAGTGATAGGGCCCGGGACCCAGTACTTC. It encodes CATSRVIGPGTQYF.

The V call is TRBV15, the J call TRBJ2-3; 8 bases fit TRBD1. V shed 4 bases and J 2 bases; nucleotides not matched to a gene: 8. CDR1 LNHNV and CDR2 YYDKDF come from the germline V gene (reference sequence). CDR3 length: 16 residues. The CDR3 coding sequence is TGTGCCACCAGCACCAGACAGGGGATTTTCACAGATACGCAGTATTTT. It encodes CATSTRQGIFTDTQYF.

This clonotype was detected a few times. This chain connects TRBV5-1 to TRBJ2-2; tentatively, D is TRBD1 or TRBD2 (5 bases each). The CDR3 consists of 14 residues. The germline gives CDR1 SGHRS, CDR2 YFSETQ. Trimming took off 4 bases at V and 8 bases at J, with 15 bases between the two ends. CDR3 protein: CASSPRTGGGELFF. Written as DNA, the CDR3 is TGCGCCAGCAGCCCACGGACTGGGGGAGGGGAGCTGTTTTTT. The full variable domain, its missing parts supplied by reference TRBV5-1 and TRBJ2-2, is KAGVTQTPRYLIKTRGQQVTLSCSPISGHRSVSWYQQTPGQGLQFLFEYFSETQRNKGNFPGRFSGRQFSNSRSEMNVSTLELGDSALYLCASSPRTGGGELFFGEGSRLTVL.

The rearrangement links TRBV27 to TRBJ2-1; D not resolved. With 7 bases removed from V and 7 bases from J, the gap between germline ends came to 8 bases. CDR1 MNHEY and CDR2 SMNVEV come from the germline V gene (reference sequence). This CDR3 is built from 11 residues. CDR3 in amino acids: CASTIGNEQFF. In nucleotides, the CDR3 is TGTGCCAGCACCATTGGGAATGAGCAGTTCTTC.

This clonotype was picked up one time. CDR3 in amino acids: CSALKAGKRYEQYF. DNA for the CDR3: TGCAGTGCTTTAAAGGCAGGGAAACGGTACGAGCAGTACTTC. The chain carries TRBV20-1 and TRBJ2-7; perhaps TRBD1 as D (5 bases). Trimming left V 5 bases short and J 4 bases short, with 18 bases between. The CDR3 extends over 14 amino acids. Looked up from germline, CDR1 is DFQATT and CDR2 is SNEGSKA (reference sequence).

This clonotype came up a few times. The chain has TRBV24-1 and TRBJ2-1; 8 nucleotides match TRBD2. The CDR3 extends over 13 amino acids. The V and J ends lost 4 bases and 8 bases, in that order; junction bases with no gene match: 3. Germline V gene lookup returns CDR1 KGHDR and CDR2 SFDVKD. The CDR3 bases are TGTGCCACCAGTGAAACTAGCGGCGATGAGCAGTTCTTC. Amino acids: CATSETSGDEQFF.

This clonotype was recorded a few times. The chain combines TRBV12-3 or TRBV12-4 with TRBJ1-5; D unresolved. CDR3 length: 12 residues. Between the trimmed V and J ends, which lost 5 bases and 7 bases, there was a span of 9 bases. The CDR3: CASSPSRQPQHF. CDR3 nucleotides: TGTGCCAGCAGTCCCTCAAGGCAGCCCCAGCATTTT.

This clonotype was found a few times. The rearrangement links TRBV9 to TRBJ2-3, with 8 bases identical to TRBD2. The junction had 11 bases not matched to a gene; V was cut back by 4 bases and J by 1 base. CDR3 length: 17 residues. CDR1 SGDLS and CDR2 YYNGEE come from the germline V gene. The CDR3 loop is CASSPSPFSGGTDTQYF. The CDR3 DNA sequence: TGTGCCAGCAGCCCATCCCCCTTTAGCGGGGGCACAGATACGCAGTATTTT.

The sample holds a few counts of this clonotype. The V call is TRBV5-4, the J call TRBJ2-2; D tentatively reads TRBD1 or TRBD2 (5 bases each). V lost 4 bases to trimming and J lost 0 bases, with 10 bases between them. This CDR3 is built from 15 residues. Germline V gives CDR1 SGHNT, CDR2 YYREEE (reference sequence). The CDR3 protein is CASSLRGTNTGELFF. The CDR3 region has the DNA TGTGCCAGCAGCCTGAGGGGTACGAACACCGGGGAGCTGTTTTTT.

The chain carries TRBV18 and TRBJ2-7; 7 bases map to TRBD1. The CDR3 is made up of 13 amino acids. Per the germline V gene, CDR1 is KGHSH and CDR2 is LQKENI. The CDR3 coding sequence is TGTGCCAGCTCACGGTCCGGGACAGCCAACCCGAACGTC. Its protein is CASSRSGTANPNV.

The chain combines TRBV5-5 with TRBJ2-5; TRBD1 aligns across 7 bases. V dropped 4 bases and J dropped 2; count of bases not matched to a gene: 8. This CDR3 comprises 15 residues. Germline CDR1 reads SGHKS; CDR2 reads YYEKEE (reference sequence). The DNA of the CDR3 is TGTGCCAGCAGCGTAGTGGGACAGACTCAAGAGACCCAGTACTTC. This gives the protein CASSVVGQTQETQYF.

This clonotype showed up many times. The chain joins TRBV5-1 to TRBJ1-6; 10 nucleotides agree with TRBD1. In germline, CDR1 is SGHRS, CDR2 YFSETQ. Trimming cost V 3 bases and J 7 bases; bases outside gene matches: 1. The CDR3 totals 14 residues. The CDR3 DNA reads as TGCGCCAGCAGCTCGGGACAGGGGAATTCACCCCTCCACTTT. The encoded protein is CASSSGQGNSPLHF. Complete variable domain (other parts from reference TRBV5-1 and TRBJ1-6): KAGVTQTPRYLIKTRGQQVTLSCSPISGHRSVSWYQQTPGQGLQFLFEYFSETQRNKGNFPGRFSGRQFSNSRSEMNVSTLELGDSALYLCASSSGQGNSPLHFGNGTRLTVT.

This clonotype has a count of ten or more. V usage is TRBV3-1 and J usage is TRBJ2-3; D is unresolved. The CDR3 loop spans 16 amino acids. The ends were cut back, 4 bases at V and 4 bases at J, with 18 bases in the middle. Germline V gene data show CDR1 as LGHDT and CDR2 as YNNKEL (reference sequence). This CDR3 is CASSRSRSKAADTQYF. CDR3 nucleotides: TGTGCCAGCAGCCGGAGTAGATCGAAGGCGGCAGATACGCAGTATTTT.

The chain carries TRBV6-5 and TRBJ1-4, with 7 positions matching TRBD1. J was trimmed by 3 bases and V by 6 bases; bases with no gene match: 7. The CDR3 contains 15 residues. Germline CDR1 and CDR2: MNHEY and SVGAGI. The CDR3 bases are TGTGCCAGCAGACCCAAGACAGGGTCTAATGAAAAACTGTTTTTT. This sequence encodes CASRPKTGSNEKLFF.

Only one count was recorded for this clonotype. CDR3 nucleotides: TGTGCCATCAGTCTGCCACTAGCGGGAGGGAGCTATGAGCAGTTCTTC. This encodes CAISLPLAGGSYEQFF. The rearrangement joins TRBV10-3 to TRBJ2-1; TRBD2 aligns across 13 bases. CDR1 ENHRY and CDR2 SYGVKD come from the germline V gene. The V gene end was trimmed by 5 bases and the J gene end by 8 bases; junction bases not matched to a gene: 9. CDR3 length: 16 residues.

This clonotype appeared many times. The chain joins TRBV5-1 to TRBJ1-1; possibly TRBD1 for D (6 bases). The germline V gene has CDR1 SGHRS and CDR2 YFSETQ. V was cut by 0 bases and J by 8 bases, with 11 bases left in between. The CDR3 runs 13 residues. This CDR3 is CASSLATGTEAFF. In DNA, the CDR3 is TGCGCCAGCAGCTTGGCCACCGGGACAGAAGCTTTCTTT.

Many counts were recorded for this clonotype. The chain has TRBV7-8 and TRBJ1-3; unclear D gene. Germline loops: CDR1 SGHVS, CDR2 FQNEAQ. The CDR3 spans 14 residues. The V gene lost 2 bases and the J gene lost 0 bases, with 5 bases spanning the gap. CDR3 sequence (DNA): TGTGCCAGCAGCTTACAGCTCTCTGGAAACACCATATATTTT. This gives the protein CASSLQLSGNTIYF.

The rearrangement uses TRBV7-9 and TRBJ2-7; 7 nucleotides match TRBD2. Germline values: CDR1 SEHNR, CDR2 FQNEAQ (reference sequence). CDR3 length equals 15 residues. J was trimmed by 0 bases and V by 5 bases; bases with no gene match: 7. CDR3: CASSPRGEASYEQYF. CDR3 nucleotide sequence: TGTGCCAGCAGCCCTCGGGGGGAGGCCTCCTACGAGCAGTACTTC.

A few counts support this clonotype. The rearrangement uses TRBV6-1 and TRBJ1-5; no clear D. This CDR3 is built from 13 residues. Germline loops: CDR1 MNHNS, CDR2 SASEGT. V was clipped by 4 bases and J by 6 bases, with 10 bases between them. CDR3 protein: CASSVMVGQPQHF. The DNA of the CDR3 is TGTGCCAGCAGTGTCATGGTAGGTCAGCCCCAGCATTTT.

This clonotype appeared a few times. The V gene is TRBV10-2, the J gene TRBJ2-1, with a tentative D call TRBD2 (5 bases). Looked up from germline, CDR1 is WSHSY and CDR2 is SAAADI. The CDR3 is made up of 15 amino acids. Trimming pared 3 bases from V and 4 bases from J, leaving 13 bases between. CDR3 nucleotides: TGCGCCAGCAGTGATCCGGGGTCCTCTTACAATGAGCAGTTCTTC. Translated, it gives CASSDPGSSYNEQFF.

The CDR3 nucleotides read TGCGCCAGCAGAGGAAGCCCAGATACGCAGTATTTT. Translated, it gives CASRGSPDTQYF. The J gene is TRBJ2-3, the V gene TRBV4-1; D unresolved. The CDR3 is 12 residues long. Trimming took 6 bases from V and 4 from J, leaving 8 bases between them. In germline, CDR1 is MGHRA, CDR2 YSYEKL.

This clonotype was counted a few times. The genes are TRBV15 and TRBJ2-5; 9 nucleotides line up with TRBD2. Germline trimming cut 5 bases from V and 4 bases from J; bases unmatched to any gene: 20. The germline gives CDR1 LNHNV, CDR2 YYDKDF (reference sequence). The CDR3 is made up of 19 amino acids. DNA of the CDR3: TGTGCCACCAGCTCCGATAGGTTCGAGCGGGGGGACCTAATAGAGACCCAGTACTTC. Amino acid sequence: CATSSDRFERGDLIETQYF.

The chain couples TRBV4-2 to TRBJ2-7; possibly TRBD2 for D (6 bases). The CDR3 is made up of 15 amino acids. Deletions cut 4 bases from V and 5 bases from J, with 18 bases between. From germline, CDR1 is LGHNA and CDR2 YNFKEQ. CDR3 protein: CASSPGVGREDEQYV. In nucleotides, the CDR3 is TGTGCCAGCAGCCCGGGAGTCGGCAGGGAGGACGAGCAGTACGTC.

This clonotype was counted a few times. CDR3 in amino acids: CAWSPWTTNEQFF. CDR3 bases: TGTGCCTGGAGTCCTTGGACGACCAATGAGCAGTTCTTC. The V and J genes are TRBV30 and TRBJ2-1; no clear D gene. The length of the CDR3 is 13 residues. The germline gives CDR1 GTSNPN, CDR2 SVGIG (reference sequence). Trimming pared 2 bases from V and 6 bases from J, leaving 11 bases between.